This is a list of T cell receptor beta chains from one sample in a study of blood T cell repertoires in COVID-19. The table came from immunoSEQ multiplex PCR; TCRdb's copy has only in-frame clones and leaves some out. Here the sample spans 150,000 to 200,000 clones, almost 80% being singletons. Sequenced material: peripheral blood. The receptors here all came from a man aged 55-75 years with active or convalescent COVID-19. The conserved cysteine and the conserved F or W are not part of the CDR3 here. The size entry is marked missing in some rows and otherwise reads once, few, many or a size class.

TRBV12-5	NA	ASGLGTSGAIQY
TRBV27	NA	ASKSAGGYNEQF
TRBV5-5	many	ASSLGLPSSYEQY
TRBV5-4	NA	ASSAPGAGGRDTQY
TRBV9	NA	ASSVVDRRLNTGELF
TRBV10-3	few	AIREGQGGTGELF
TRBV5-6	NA	ASSPVGGSSGELF
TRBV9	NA	ASSRTGGVAEKLF
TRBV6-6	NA	ASSGTTRRETQY
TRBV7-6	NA	ASSLIPSGNEQY
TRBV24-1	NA	ATSDLAGRSPGELF
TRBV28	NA	ASRTDRGLYEQY
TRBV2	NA	ASTPEGTGVTGELF
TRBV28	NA	ASSTSKQETQY
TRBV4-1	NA	ASSLTTSGIPLNRDEQF
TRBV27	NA	ASSSYGTYDYEQY
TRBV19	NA	ASSRRYRGGGRSTDTQY
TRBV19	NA	ASSRRDSERSNTIY
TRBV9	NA	ASSRDRGGQETQY
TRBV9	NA	ASSVGDRGHEQY
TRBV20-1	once	SASEREGQDTQY
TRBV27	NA	AGGHTEAF
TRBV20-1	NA	SASPSGRVQETQY
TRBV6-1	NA	ASSEPPAGFSSPLH
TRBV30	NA	ACPKGNNGYT
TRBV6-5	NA	ASSYRTRSYNEQF
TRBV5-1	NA	ASSLDRAREYGYT
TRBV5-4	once	ASSPGGRLASTDTQY
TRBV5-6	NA	ASSLIGNRHNQPQH
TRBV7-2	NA	ASSSRGGFNTGELF
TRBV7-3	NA	ASSPQLGTRAF
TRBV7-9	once	ASSTSGTANTGELF
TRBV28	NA	ASSTRTGGMETQY
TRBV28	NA	ASSATGNGANVLT
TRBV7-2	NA	ASSSQVQETQY
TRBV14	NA	ASSKVSSSIPYEQY
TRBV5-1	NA	ASSLFAGHQETQY
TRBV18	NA	ASSTLTSGGDTQY
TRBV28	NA	ASSLVSGAFSYEQY
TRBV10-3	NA	ASQGTSGMSETQY